This T cell receptor (beta chain) was obtained from a study of T cell responses to AZD1222 COVID-19 vaccine. Study information: Second-dose timings of about 4 or about 12 weeks were pooled. Whole-study findings and limits: The donor group comprised mostly white British people and more females; the analysis possibly underestimated clonal diversity. Rises in breadth and depth of Spike-specific TCRs came after two AZD1222 doses.

Germline V lookup: CDR1 SGHNT, CDR2 YYREEE (reference sequence). This CDR3 comprises 11 residues. Trimming took 2 bases from V and 4 from J, leaving 3 bases between them. This clone was observed a few times. The antigen is unknown. Sequenced by immunoSEQ multiplex PCR; TCRdb stores in-frame clones only, minus some. Of about 130,000 clones in the sample, 70% to 90% were seen once. This chain links TRBV5-4 with TRBJ1-1, with no clear D. The sequencing here drew on peripheral blood, taken on day 0 of AZD1222 vaccination. The receptor was isolated from an adult in good health. CDR3 loop: CASSFSTEAFF. The CDR3 region has the DNA TGTGCCAGCAGCTTCTCCACTGAAGCTTTCTTT. Looking up the rest from reference TRBV5-4 and TRBJ1-1 gives the full variable domain: ETGVTQSPTHLIKTRGQQVTLRCSSQSGHNTVSWYQQALGQGPQFIFQYYREEENGRGNFPPRFSGLQFPNYSSELNVNALELDDSALYLCASSFSTEAFFGQGTRLTVV.